Here is one TCR beta chain with its context. CDR1 is SGHTA, CDR2 FQGTGA, per germline. CDR3 size: 15 residues. Between the trimmed V and J ends, which lost 3 bases and 1 base, there was a span of 11 bases. These data originate in a study of early T cells in non-severe SARS-CoV-2 infection. TCRdb analysed the 5' RACE reads with MiXCR anew, one entry per CDR3 protein. The sample records roughly 56,000 distinct CDR3 sequences, roughly a tenth being singletons. This receptor was obtained from an adult who was a healthcare worker with PCR-confirmed SARS-CoV-2 infection or an uninfected control (not recorded which). The sample was whole blood. The chain links TRBV7-3 to TRBJ2-3; TRBD2 is a possible D gene (6 bases). CDR3 coding DNA: TGTGCCAGCAGCTTTGTCGGAGGGGGCACAGATACGCAGTATTTT. Translating it yields CASSFVGGGTDTQYF.